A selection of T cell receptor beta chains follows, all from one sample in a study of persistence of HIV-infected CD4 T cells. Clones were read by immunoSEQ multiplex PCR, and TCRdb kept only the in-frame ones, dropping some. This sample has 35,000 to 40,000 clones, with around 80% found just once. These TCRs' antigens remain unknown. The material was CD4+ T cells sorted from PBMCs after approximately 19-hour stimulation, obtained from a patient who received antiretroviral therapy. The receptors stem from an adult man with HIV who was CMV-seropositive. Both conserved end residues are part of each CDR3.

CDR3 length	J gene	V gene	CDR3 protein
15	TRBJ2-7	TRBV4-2	CASSQDISGTYEQYF
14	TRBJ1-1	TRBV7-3	CASSRRGMNTEAFF
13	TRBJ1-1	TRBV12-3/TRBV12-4	CASTTVMGTEAFF
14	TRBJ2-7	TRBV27	CASSYQGLSYEQYF
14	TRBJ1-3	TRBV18	CASSSGSAGNTIYF
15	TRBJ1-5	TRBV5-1	CASSLGDYSNQPQHF
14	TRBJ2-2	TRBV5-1	CASSTQSSSGELFF
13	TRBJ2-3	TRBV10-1	CASSEAGPDTQYF
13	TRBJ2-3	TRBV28	CASTSVGPLTQYF
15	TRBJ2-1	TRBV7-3	CASSFVQGRVGEQFF
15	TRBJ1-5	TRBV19	CASRPDRDSNQPQHF
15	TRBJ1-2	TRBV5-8	CASSLYAGEVNGYTF
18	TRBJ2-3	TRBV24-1	CATSDSGLAEERADTQYF
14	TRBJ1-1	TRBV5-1	CASSYPGDHTEAFF
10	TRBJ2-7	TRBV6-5	CASRNYEQYF
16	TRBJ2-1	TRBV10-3	CAISDGTGTPHNEQFF
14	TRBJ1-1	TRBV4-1	CASSQVGVATEAFF
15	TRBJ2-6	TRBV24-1	CATGGGGNGANVLTF
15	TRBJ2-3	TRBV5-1	CASSNRAGAADTQYF
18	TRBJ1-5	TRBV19	CASSIDRGNSFGNQPQHF
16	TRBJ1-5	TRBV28	CASSGPRGGGNQPQHF
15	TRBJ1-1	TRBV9	CASSPRGPPNTEAFF
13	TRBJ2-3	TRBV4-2	CASSHERSDTQYF
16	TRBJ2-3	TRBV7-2	CASSGYQGASTDTQYF
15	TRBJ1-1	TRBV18	CASSGNTGAGTEAFF
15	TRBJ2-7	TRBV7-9	CASSRSGGLNYEQYF
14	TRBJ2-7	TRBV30	CACHGTIRSYEQYF
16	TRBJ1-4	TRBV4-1	CASSQDRTGRGEKLFF
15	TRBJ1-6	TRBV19	CASSTGTGGLRALHF
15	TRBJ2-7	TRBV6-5	CASRLGQGATYEQYF
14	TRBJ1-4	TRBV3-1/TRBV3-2	CASSPRAPNEKLFF
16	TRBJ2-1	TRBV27	CASSNRQGSTYNEQFF
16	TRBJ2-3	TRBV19	CASSIGGQGRTDTQYF
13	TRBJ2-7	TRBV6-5	CASSNHSPYEQYF
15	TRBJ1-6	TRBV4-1	CASSQLDRGNSPLHF
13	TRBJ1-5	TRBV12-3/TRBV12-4	CASSFGLGKPQHF
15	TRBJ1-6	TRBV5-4	CASSLEALPDSPLHF
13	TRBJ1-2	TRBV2	CARRQFANYGYTF
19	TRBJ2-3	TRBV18	CASSPPLTAGGPSTDTQYF
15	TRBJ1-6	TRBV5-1	CASSFWTGENSPLHF
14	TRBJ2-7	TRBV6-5	CASSYDRDSYEQYF
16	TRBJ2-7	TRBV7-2	CASSLMVYPGGYEQYF
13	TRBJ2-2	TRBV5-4	CASSFRDSGELFF
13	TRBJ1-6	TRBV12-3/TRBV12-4	CASSFARIESLHF
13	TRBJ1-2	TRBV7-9	CASNKQGGKGYTF
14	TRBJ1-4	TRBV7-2	CASSRTRRDEKLFF
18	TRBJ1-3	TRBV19	CASARDREEPVVGNTIYF
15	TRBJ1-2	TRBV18	CASSPGAGRDYGYTF
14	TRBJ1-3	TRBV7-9	CASNDRSSGNTIYF
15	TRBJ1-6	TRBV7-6	CASSLARTGDSPLHF
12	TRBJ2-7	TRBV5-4	CASSSTGYEQYF
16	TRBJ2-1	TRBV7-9	CASSRTGGNTQIEQFF
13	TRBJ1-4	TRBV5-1	CASSEGAGEKLFF
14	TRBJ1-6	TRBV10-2	CASSEGGNNSPLHF
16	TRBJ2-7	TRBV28	CASSFPRDGTPYEQYF
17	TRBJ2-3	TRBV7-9	CASSLGGGTTSTDTQYF
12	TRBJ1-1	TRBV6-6	CASSYLIREAFF
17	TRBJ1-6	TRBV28	CASSLSGTLSLDSPLHF
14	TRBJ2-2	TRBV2	CASSGQGRSGELFF
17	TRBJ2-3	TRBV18	CASSSIGRTGSTDTQYF